This TCR beta chain was recorded in a study of vaccination effects on CD4 cells after COVID-19. V was trimmed by 3 bases and J by 2 bases, leaving 11 bases between them. The CDR3 spans 15 residues. Germline V gene lookup returns CDR1 WNHNN and CDR2 SYGVQD (reference sequence). The culture ran for 10 days before CD4+ T cells were isolated. In the vaccine recipients, nucleocapsid antibodies were negative and there was no prior SARS-CoV-2 infection. Fresh IL-2-containing medium replaced half the medium on days 3 and 7. The assay was immunoSEQ multiplex PCR, and TCRdb's table has in-frame clones only and misses some. The repertoire consists of around 70,000 clones, with approximately 77% occurring once and the leading ten covering roughly 2%. Remarks on this clone: As yet, its antigen is unknown.

Study-wide results and caveats: After vaccination, at late timepoints, clones induced by infection and by vaccine contracted markedly.

The receptor was isolated from a human donor who received a COVID-19 vaccine. V and J are TRBV10-1 and TRBJ1-3, with TRBD1 as a possible D gene (6 bases). Material: CD4+ T cells from PBMCs cultured without peptide, obtained before COVID-19 vaccination. The CDR3 protein is CASSDFPGAGNTIYF. CDR3 in DNA: TGCGCCAGCAGTGATTTTCCAGGGGCTGGAAACACCATATATTTT.